Below, one T cell receptor beta chain is given with its context. The antigen is unknown. The germline V gene encodes CDR1 SGHRS and CDR2 YFSETQ. V lost 3 bases, J lost 0 bases, and 12 bases lay in between. This CDR3 region has 15 residues. Researchers ran the PCR with 60 Vbeta and 13 Jbeta primers. Profiled with immunoSEQ multiplex PCR; TCRdb holds only in-frame clones, not every one. The sample includes about 200,000 clones, approximately 80% of them seen just once. This record comes from a study of cytomegalovirus exposure and HLA in healthy donors. Study conclusions and caveats: TCR beta sequences numbering 15,000 to 20,000 were associated with HLA alleles at 0.05 false discovery rate in a later analysis. The authors listed about 170 TCR beta chains as cytomegalovirus-associated.

The chain combines TRBV5-1 with TRBJ1-1, with D tentatively TRBD1 (6 bases). Sequencing was done on a sample of PBMCs. This receptor was obtained from a man in his fifties in good health and CMV-seronegative. The CDR3 here is CASSWTPGVNTEAFF. CDR3 nucleotides: TGCGCCAGCAGCTGGACCCCAGGGGTGAACACTGAAGCTTTCTTT.